The rows below give T cell receptor beta chains drawn from one sample of a study of cytomegalovirus exposure and HLA in healthy donors. Some clones are missing from TCRdb's copy, which holds only in-frame ones; the method was immunoSEQ multiplex PCR. The sample carries some 35,000 clones, 53% recorded once. Sequencing used PBMCs. The receptors shown here come from a woman in her 40s in good health and CMV-seropositive. The CDR3 runs from the conserved cysteine through the conserved F or W. D genes are given only for firm matches. A row's size may be missing; if present it is once, few, many or a size class.

TRBV6-5	-	-	TRBJ2-1	TGTGCCAGCAGTTACTCGGCGGGGTCCTACAATGAGCAGTTCTTC	CASSYSAGSYNEQFF
TRBV4-1	-	TRBD1	TRBJ1-5	TGCGCCAGCAGCCAAGATCGTCAGGGGGCAAGTCAGCCCCAGCATTTT	CASSQDRQGASQPQHF
TRBV5-4	-	TRBD1	TRBJ2-2	TGTGCCAGCAGCGCGGGGACAGGGAACACCGGGGAGCTGTTTTTT	CASSAGTGNTGELFF
TRBV6-6	-	-	TRBJ1-5	TGTGCCAGCAGTAGCCAGGGCGGCAATCAGCCCCAGCATTTT	CASSSQGGNQPQHF
TRBV19	-	TRBD1	TRBJ1-2	TGTGCCAGTAGTATTGACGACAGGGGAGCTAACTATGGCTACACCTTC	CASSIDDRGANYGYTF
TRBV19	few	TRBD1	TRBJ1-5	TGTGCCACCAGGACAGGGAGATCCTCTAGCAATCAGCCCCAGCATTTT	CATRTGRSSSNQPQHF
TRBV7-3	few	TRBD1	TRBJ1-6	TGTGCCAGCAGCCGCCAATGGGGGATCCGGGACAGGGTAGGCAATTCACCCCTCCACTTT	CASSRQWGIRDRVGNSPLHF
TRBV19	-	-	TRBJ1-5	TGTGCCAGTAGTGTGGGGGGGGATAGCAATCAGCCCCAGCATTTT	CASSVGGDSNQPQHF
TRBV5-1	-	TRBD1	TRBJ1-3	TGCGCCAGCAGCAGCCGGGACAGGGTCTCTGGAAACACCATATATTTT	CASSSRDRVSGNTIYF
TRBV5-1	-	TRBD2	TRBJ2-5	TGCGCCAGCAGCTTGGCGGGGGGGCCCGGGCCGCAAGAGACCCAGTACTTC	CASSLAGGPGPQETQYF
TRBV18	-	TRBD1	TRBJ2-5	TGTGCCAGCTCACCATGGACAGGGGTAGAGACCCAGTACTTC	CASSPWTGVETQYF
TRBV28	-	-	TRBJ2-1	TGTGCCAGCAGTTCGACAGTCAATGAGCAGTTCTTC	CASSSTVNEQFF
TRBV9	-	-	TRBJ1-2	TGTGCCAGCAGCGTAGAGGCGGAGTTCTATGGCTACACCTTC	CASSVEAEFYGYTF
TRBV5-8	-	TRBD1	TRBJ2-7	TGTGCCAGCAGCGCGGGGACAGGGAGGTACGAGCAGTACTTC	CASSAGTGRYEQYF
TRBV23-1	-	-	TRBJ2-3	TGCGCCAGCAGTCACCCGGACATTTGGACAGATACGCAGTATTTT	CASSHPDIWTDTQYF
TRBV6-1	-	-	TRBJ2-7	TGTGCCAGCAGTGAAGTTACAGGCTCCGAGCAGTACTTC	CASSEVTGSEQYF
TRBV5-1	-	TRBD1	TRBJ2-3	TGCGCCAGCACCTTTACAGGGGGTCTCGATACGCAGTATTTT	CASTFTGGLDTQYF
TRBV10-3	-	-	TRBJ1-1	TGTGCCATCACCTCGGGAGAGGGACGGGGAACTGAAGCTTTCTTT	CAITSGEGRGTEAFF
TRBV28	few	-	TRBJ1-2	TGTGCCAGTGGGGGGTCCGGCTACACCTTC	CASGGSGYTF
TRBV7-8	medium-sized	TRBD1	TRBJ1-1	TGTGCCAGCAGCTTAGGCGGAGGGGGCATGAACACTGAAGCTTTCTTT	CASSLGGGGMNTEAFF
TRBV4-2	-	TRBD1	TRBJ1-6	TGTGCCAGCAGCCAAAAAACAGGGGTAGGTTCACCCCTCCACTTT	CASSQKTGVGSPLHF
TRBV7-2	-	-	TRBJ2-2	TGTGCCAGCAGCTTAGCGGGGGGGCGGGCCGGGGAGCTGTTTTTT	CASSLAGGRAGELFF
TRBV7-8	-	-	TRBJ1-1	TGTGCCAGCAGCTTAGCAGGGAGGGACACTGAAGCTTTCTTT	CASSLAGRDTEAFF
TRBV27	-	-	TRBJ2-1	TGTGCCAGCAGTTTAACAGGTAACAATGAGCAGTTCTTC	CASSLTGNNEQFF
TRBV19	few	-	TRBJ1-4	TGTGCCAGTAGGGCAGGGTCTGCTAATGAAAAACTGTTTTTT	CASRAGSANEKLFF
TRBV2	-	-	TRBJ1-4	TGTGCCAGCAGTGCGAGGTTATCGGCCTTGGCCGAAAAACTGTTTTTT	CASSARLSALAEKLFF
TRBV10-3	-	TRBD1	TRBJ2-2	TGTGCCATCAGAGACGGGACAGGGAACACCGGGGAGCTGTTTTTT	CAIRDGTGNTGELFF
TRBV28	-	TRBD1	TRBJ1-2	TGTGCCAGCAGACCGGGACAGGGAGCGTACGGCTATGGCTACACCTTC	CASRPGQGAYGYGYTF